The entry below describes one T cell receptor (beta chain). Its antigen is still unknown. The same CDR3 arises from other DNA sequences in this sample as well. The data were obtained in a study of shared clonotypes between healthy human individuals. Study as a whole: The cohort had two women and a few men, ages 18 to 49. Study conclusions and caveats: Clonotype sharing among donors was expected to depend on sequencing depth.

The sorted-subset replicate PCRs were given about 210 ng DNA, which is approximately 30,000 T cell genomes. The table came from immunoSEQ multiplex PCR; TCRdb's copy has only in-frame clones and leaves some out. The table has 1.4 million or so clones, approximately 98.5% seen once. The CDR3 extends over 12 amino acids. Trimming took off 4 bases at V and 4 bases at J, with 8 bases between the two ends. Germline V gene sequence: CDR1 SGHRS, CDR2 YFSETQ. This sequence joins TRBV5-1 and TRBJ1-2; no clear D gene. The sequence derives from a man aged 25 to 40 in good health. The material sequenced was naive CD4+ T cells sorted from blood. Indicated subset: CD45RA+ positively selected. CDR3 residues: CASSPEGYGYTF. The CDR3 bases are TGCGCCAGCAGCCCCGAGGGCTATGGCTACACCTTC.